The present entry profiles one T cell receptor (beta chain) with its context. What it binds is unknown. Once RNA had been extracted, it was reverse transcribed into cDNA to act as the sequencing template. Measured with immunoSEQ multiplex PCR; TCRdb has only the in-frame clones, and not every one. The sample has 90,000 to 120,000 clones, 59% seen once; the top ten hold around a fifth. The source of the sample is a study of CD8+ T cells in alopecia areata. The study, taken as a whole, reports: Alphabeta T cells residing in normal skin are also sequenced in scalp samples. Clarity of TCR sharing across patients fell short of that in mice, possibly HLA-related.

The V end was cut by 1 base, the J end by 4 bases, with 10 bases between. Germline-derived CDR1 and CDR2 are MNHNS and SASEGT. This CDR3 spans 14 amino acids. PBMC-derived CD4+ and CD8+ T cells were sorted. The V and J genes are TRBV6-1 and TRBJ1-2; D gene uncertain. The sequence was collected from a human donor in good health. Sample: CD8+ T cells sorted from blood. In DNA form, the CDR3 reads TGTGCCAGCAGTGAAGGCGGCGACATCTATGGCTACACCTTC. Its protein is CASSEGGDIYGYTF.